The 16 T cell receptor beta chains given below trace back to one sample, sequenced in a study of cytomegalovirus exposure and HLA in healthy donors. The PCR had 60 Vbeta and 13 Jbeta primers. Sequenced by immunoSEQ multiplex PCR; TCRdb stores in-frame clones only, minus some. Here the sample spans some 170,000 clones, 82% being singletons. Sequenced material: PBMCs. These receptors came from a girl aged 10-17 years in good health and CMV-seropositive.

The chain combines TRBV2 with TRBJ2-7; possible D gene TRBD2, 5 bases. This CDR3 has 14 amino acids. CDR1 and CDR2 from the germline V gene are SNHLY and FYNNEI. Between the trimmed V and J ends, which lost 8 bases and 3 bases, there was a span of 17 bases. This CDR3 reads CASLGSGRNYEQYF. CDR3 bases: TGTGCCAGCCTAGGGAGCGGCCGAAACTACGAGCAGTACTTC.

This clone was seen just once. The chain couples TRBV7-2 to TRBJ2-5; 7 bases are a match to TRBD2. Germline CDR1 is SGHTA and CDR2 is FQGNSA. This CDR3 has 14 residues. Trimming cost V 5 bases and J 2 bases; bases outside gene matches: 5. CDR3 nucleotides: TGTGCCAGCAGCCCATCTAGCGGACAAGAGACCCAGTACTTC. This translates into CASSPSSGQETQYF.

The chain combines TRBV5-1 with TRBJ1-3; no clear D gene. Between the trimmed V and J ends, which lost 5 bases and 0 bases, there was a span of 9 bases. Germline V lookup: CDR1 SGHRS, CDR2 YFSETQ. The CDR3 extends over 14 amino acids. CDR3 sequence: CASRERDSGNTIYF. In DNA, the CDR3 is TGCGCCAGCAGGGAGAGGGACTCTGGAAACACCATATATTTT. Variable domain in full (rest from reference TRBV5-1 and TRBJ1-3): KAGVTQTPRYLIKTRGQQVTLSCSPISGHRSVSWYQQTPGQGLQFLFEYFSETQRNKGNFPGRFSGRQFSNSRSEMNVSTLELGDSALYLCASRERDSGNTIYFGEGSWLTVV.

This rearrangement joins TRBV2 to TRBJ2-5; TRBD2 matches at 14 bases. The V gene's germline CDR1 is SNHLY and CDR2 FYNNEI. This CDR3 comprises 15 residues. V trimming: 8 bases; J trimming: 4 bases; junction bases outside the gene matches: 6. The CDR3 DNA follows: TGTGCCAGCTGTGGGACTAGCGGGAGAGGAGAGACCCAGTACTTC. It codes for CASCGTSGRGETQYF. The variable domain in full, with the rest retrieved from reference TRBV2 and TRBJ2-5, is EPEVTQTPSHQVTQMGQEVILRCVPISNHLYFYWYRQILGQKVEFLVSFYNNEISEKSEIFDDQFSVERPDGSNFTLKIRSTKLEDSAMYFCASCGTSGRGETQYFGPGTRLLVL.

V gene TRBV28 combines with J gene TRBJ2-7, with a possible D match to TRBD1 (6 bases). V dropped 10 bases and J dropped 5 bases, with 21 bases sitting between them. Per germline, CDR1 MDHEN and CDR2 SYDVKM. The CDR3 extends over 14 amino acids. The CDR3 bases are TGTGCCATTACAGTCCGAACAGGGTCTGACGAGCAGTACTTC. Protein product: CAITVRTGSDEQYF.

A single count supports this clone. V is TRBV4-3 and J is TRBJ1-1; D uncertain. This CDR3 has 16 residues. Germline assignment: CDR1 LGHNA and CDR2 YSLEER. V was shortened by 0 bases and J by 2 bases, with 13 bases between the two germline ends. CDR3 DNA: TGCGCCAGCAGCCAAGATTTAAGACGGAGAAACACTGAAGCTTTCTTT. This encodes CASSQDLRRRNTEAFF.

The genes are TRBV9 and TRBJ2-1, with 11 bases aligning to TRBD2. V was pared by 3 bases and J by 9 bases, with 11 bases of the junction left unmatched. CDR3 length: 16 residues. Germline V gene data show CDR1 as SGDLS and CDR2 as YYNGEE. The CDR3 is CASSALSGGAVSEQFF. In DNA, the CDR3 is TGTGCCAGCAGCGCCCTTAGCGGGGGGGCTGTCAGTGAGCAGTTCTTC.

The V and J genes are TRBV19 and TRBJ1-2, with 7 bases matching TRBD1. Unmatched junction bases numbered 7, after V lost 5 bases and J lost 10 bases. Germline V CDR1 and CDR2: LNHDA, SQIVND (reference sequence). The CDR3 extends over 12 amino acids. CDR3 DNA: TGTGCCAGTAGTGTAGTACAGGGGAACTACACCTTC. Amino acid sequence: CASSVVQGNYTF.

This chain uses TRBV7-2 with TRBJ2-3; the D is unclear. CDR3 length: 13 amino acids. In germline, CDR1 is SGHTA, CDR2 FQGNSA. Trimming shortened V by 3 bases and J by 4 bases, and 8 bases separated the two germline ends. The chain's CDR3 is CASSFGPSDTQYF. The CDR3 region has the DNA TGTGCCAGCAGCTTTGGCCCCTCAGATACGCAGTATTTT.

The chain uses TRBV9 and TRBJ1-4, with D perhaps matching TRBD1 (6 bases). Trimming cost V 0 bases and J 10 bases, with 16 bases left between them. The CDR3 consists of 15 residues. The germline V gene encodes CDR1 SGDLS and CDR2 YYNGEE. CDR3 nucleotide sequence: TGTGCCAGCAGCGTAGGAGGGACAAGGGTGGGAAAACTGTTTTTT. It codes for CASSVGGTRVGKLFF.

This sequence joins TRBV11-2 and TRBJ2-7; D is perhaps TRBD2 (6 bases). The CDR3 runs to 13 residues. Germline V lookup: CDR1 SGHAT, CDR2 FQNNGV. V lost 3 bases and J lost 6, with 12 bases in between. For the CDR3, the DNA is TGTGCCAGCAGCTTCCGTCGGGGGTTCGAGCAGTACTTC. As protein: CASSFRRGFEQYF.

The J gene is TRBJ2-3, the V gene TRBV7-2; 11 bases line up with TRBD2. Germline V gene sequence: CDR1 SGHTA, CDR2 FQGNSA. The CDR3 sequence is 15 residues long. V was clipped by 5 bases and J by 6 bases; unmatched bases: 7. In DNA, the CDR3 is TGTGCCAGCAGCCCCAGACTAGCGGGGAGGGATACGCAGTATTTT. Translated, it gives CASSPRLAGRDTQYF. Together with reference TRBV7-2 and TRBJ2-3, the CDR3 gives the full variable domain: GAGVSQSPSNKVTEKGKDVELRCDPISGHTALYWYRQSLGQGLEFLIYFQGNSAPDKSGLPSDRFSAERTGGSVSTLTIQRTQQEDSAVYLCASSPRLAGRDTQYFGPGTRLTVL.

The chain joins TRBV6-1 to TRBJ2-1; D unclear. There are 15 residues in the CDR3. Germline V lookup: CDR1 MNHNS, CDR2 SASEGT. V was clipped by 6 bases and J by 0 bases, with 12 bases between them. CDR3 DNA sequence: TGTGCCAGCAGACGAAAATGGAGCTCCTACAATGAGCAGTTCTTC. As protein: CASRRKWSSYNEQFF.

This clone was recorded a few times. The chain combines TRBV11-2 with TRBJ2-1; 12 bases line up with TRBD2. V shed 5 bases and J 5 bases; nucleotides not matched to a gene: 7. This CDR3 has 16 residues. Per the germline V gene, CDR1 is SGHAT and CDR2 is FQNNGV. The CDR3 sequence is CASSRPLAGGHNEQFF. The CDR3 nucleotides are TGTGCCAGCAGCCGCCCTCTAGCGGGGGGGCACAATGAGCAGTTCTTC.

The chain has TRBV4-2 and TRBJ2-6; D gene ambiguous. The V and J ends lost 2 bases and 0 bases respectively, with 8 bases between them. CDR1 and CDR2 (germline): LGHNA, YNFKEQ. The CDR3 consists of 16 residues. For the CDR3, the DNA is TGTGCCAGCAGCCAAATACAGAGCTCTGGGGCCAACGTCCTGACTTTC. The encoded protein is CASSQIQSSGANVLTF.

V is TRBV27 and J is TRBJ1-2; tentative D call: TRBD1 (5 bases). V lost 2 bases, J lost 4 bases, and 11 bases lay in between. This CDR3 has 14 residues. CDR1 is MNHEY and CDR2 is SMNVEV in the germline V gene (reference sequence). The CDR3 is CASSLRQHRYGYTF. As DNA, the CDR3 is TGTGCCAGCAGTTTAAGACAGCACCGCTATGGCTACACCTTC.